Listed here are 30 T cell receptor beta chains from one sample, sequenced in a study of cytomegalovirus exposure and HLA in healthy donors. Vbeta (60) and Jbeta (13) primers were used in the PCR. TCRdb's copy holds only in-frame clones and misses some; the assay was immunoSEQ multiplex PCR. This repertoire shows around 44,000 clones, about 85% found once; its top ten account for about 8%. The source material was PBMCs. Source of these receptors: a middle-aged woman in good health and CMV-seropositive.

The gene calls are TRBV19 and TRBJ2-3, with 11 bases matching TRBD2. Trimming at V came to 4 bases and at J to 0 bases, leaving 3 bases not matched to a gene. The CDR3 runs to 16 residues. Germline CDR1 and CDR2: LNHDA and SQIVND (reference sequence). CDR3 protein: CASSTRLAGSTDTQYF. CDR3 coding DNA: TGTGCCAGTAGTACTAGACTAGCGGGGAGCACAGATACGCAGTATTTT.

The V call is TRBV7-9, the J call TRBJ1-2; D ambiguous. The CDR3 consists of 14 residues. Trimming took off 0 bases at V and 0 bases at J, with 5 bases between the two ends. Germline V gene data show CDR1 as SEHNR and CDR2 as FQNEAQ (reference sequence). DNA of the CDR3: TGTGCCAGCAGCTTAGCACAGTCTAACTATGGCTACACCTTC. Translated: CASSLAQSNYGYTF.

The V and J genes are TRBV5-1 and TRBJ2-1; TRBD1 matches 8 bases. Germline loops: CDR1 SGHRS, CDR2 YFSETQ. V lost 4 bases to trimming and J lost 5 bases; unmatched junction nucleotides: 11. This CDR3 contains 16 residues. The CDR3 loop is CASSPWTGSSDNEQFF. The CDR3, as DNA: TGCGCCAGCAGCCCCTGGACAGGGAGTTCGGACAATGAGCAGTTCTTC.

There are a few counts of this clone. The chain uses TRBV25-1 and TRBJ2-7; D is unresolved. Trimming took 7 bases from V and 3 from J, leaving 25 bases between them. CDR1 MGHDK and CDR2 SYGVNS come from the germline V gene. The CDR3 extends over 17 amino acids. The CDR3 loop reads CASTPGERGFSGYEQYF. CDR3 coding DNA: TGTGCCAGCACCCCCGGTGAGCGCGGTTTCTCGGGCTACGAGCAGTACTTC.

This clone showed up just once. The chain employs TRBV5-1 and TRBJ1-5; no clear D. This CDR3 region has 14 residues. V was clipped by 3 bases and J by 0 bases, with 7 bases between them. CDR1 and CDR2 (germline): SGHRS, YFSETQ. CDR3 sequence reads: CASSSGVSNQPQHF. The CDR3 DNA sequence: TGCGCCAGCAGCTCCGGGGTTAGCAATCAGCCCCAGCATTTT. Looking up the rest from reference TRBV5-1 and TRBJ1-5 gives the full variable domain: KAGVTQTPRYLIKTRGQQVTLSCSPISGHRSVSWYQQTPGQGLQFLFEYFSETQRNKGNFPGRFSGRQFSNSRSEMNVSTLELGDSALYLCASSSGVSNQPQHFGDGTRLSIL.

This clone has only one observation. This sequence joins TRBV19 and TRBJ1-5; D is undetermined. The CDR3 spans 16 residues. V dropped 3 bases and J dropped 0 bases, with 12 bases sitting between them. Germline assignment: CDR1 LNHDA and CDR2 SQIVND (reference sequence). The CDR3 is CASSMAGPNSNQPQHF. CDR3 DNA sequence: TGTGCCAGTAGTATGGCTGGGCCGAATAGCAATCAGCCCCAGCATTTT.

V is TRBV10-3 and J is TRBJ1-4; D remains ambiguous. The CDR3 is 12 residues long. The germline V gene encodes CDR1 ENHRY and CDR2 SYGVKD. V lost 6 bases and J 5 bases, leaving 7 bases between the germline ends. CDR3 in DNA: TGTGCCATCAGAGACGGGAATGAAAAACTGTTTTTT. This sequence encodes CAIRDGNEKLFF.

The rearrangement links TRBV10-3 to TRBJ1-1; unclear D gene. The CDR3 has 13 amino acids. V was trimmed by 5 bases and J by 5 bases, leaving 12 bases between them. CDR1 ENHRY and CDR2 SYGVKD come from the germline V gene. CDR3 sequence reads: CAISTQRGTEAFF. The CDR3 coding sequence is TGTGCCATCAGTACCCAGAGAGGGACTGAAGCTTTCTTT.

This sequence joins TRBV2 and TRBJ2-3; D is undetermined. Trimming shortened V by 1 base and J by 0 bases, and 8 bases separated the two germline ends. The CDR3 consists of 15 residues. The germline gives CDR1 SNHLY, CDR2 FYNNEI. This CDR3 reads CASSEESPSTDTQYF. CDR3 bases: TGTGCCAGCAGTGAAGAATCTCCTAGCACAGATACGCAGTATTTT.

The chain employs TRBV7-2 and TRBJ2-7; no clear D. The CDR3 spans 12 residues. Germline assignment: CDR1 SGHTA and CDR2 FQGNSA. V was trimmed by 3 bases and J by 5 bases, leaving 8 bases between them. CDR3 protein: CASSFLRDEQYF. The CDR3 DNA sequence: TGTGCCAGCAGCTTTCTCCGGGACGAGCAGTACTTC.

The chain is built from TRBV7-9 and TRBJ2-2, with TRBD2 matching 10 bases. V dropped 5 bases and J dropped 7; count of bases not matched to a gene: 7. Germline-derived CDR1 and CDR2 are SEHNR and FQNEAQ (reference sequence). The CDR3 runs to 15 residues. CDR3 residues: CASSPGTSELGELFF. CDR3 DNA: TGTGCCAGCAGCCCGGGGACTAGCGAGCTCGGGGAGCTGTTTTTT.

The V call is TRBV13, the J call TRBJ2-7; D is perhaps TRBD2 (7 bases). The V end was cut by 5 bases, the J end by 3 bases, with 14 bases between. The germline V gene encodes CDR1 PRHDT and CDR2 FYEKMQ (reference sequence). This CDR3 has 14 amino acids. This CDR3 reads CASSPEGGGYEQYF. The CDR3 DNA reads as TGTGCCAGCAGCCCGGAGGGGGGGGGCTACGAGCAGTACTTC.

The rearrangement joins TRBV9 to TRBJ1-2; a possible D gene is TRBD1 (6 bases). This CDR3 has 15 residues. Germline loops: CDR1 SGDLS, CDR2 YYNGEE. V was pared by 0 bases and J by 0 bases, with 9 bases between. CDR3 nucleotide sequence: TGTGCCAGCAGCGTAGGGAGGACAGCTAACTATGGCTACACCTTC. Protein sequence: CASSVGRTANYGYTF.

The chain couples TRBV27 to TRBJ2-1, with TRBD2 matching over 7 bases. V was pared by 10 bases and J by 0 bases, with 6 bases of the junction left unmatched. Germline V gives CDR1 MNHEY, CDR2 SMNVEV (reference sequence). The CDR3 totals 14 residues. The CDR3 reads CATESGNSYNEQFF. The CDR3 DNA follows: TGTGCCACCGAAAGCGGGAACTCCTACAATGAGCAGTTCTTC.

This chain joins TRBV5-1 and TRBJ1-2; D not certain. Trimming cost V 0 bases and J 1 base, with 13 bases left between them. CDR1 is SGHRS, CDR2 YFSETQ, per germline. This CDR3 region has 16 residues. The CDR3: CASSLDPGTNNYGYTF. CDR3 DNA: TGCGCCAGCAGCTTGGATCCGGGTACGAATAACTATGGCTACACCTTC.

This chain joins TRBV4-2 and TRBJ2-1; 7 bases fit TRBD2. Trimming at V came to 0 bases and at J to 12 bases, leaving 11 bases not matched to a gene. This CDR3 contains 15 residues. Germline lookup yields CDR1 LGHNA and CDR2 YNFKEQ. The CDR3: CASSQDLQWEGSQFF. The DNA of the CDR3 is TGTGCCAGCAGCCAAGATCTGCAGTGGGAGGGCTCGCAGTTCTTC.

In DNA form, the CDR3 reads TGTGCCAGCAGTGAACCCCCCAGTGGAGCTTTCTTT. This codes for CASSEPPSGAFF. The gene calls are TRBV6-1 and TRBJ1-1; D gene ambiguous. Trimming removed 2 bases at V and 10 bases at J, with 11 bases between. CDR1 is MNHNS, CDR2 SASEGT, per germline. This CDR3 comprises 12 residues.

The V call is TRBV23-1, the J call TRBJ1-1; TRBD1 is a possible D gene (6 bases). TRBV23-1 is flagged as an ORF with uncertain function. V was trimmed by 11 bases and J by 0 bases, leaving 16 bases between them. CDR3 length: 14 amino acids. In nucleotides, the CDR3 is TGCGCCCTCGACATAGGACAGATGAACACTGAAGCTTTCTTT. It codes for CALDIGQMNTEAFF.

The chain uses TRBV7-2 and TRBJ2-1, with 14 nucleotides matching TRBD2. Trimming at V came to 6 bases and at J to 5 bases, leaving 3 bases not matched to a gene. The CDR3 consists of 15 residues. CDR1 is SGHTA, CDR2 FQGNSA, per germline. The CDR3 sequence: CASRAGLAGDNEQFF. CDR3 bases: TGTGCCAGCAGAGCGGGACTAGCGGGGGACAATGAGCAGTTCTTC.

This CDR3 reads CASSSFADRGNSPLHF. The CDR3 DNA reads TGTGCCAGCAGTTCCTTTGCGGACAGGGGCAATTCACCCCTCCACTTT. The gene calls are TRBV27 and TRBJ1-6; 9 bases are a match to TRBD1. Germline lookup yields CDR1 MNHEY and CDR2 SMNVEV (reference sequence). V shed 4 bases and J 7 bases; nucleotides not matched to a gene: 8. There are 16 residues in the CDR3.

CDR3 coding DNA: TGTGCCAGCAGCCCGGACAGCCCATACGAGCAGTACTTC. Protein sequence: CASSPDSPYEQYF. J is TRBJ2-7 and V is TRBV7-9; tentatively, D is TRBD1 (6 bases). The CDR3 loop spans 13 amino acids. The V and J ends lost 5 bases and 4 bases respectively, with 12 bases between them. Germline assignment: CDR1 SEHNR and CDR2 FQNEAQ (reference sequence).

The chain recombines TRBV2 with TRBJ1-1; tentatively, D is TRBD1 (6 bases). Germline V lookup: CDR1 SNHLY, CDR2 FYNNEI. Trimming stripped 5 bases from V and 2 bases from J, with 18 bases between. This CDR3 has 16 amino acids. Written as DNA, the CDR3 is TGTGCCAGCAGTTTCGAACCCGTGGGGGCAAACACTGAAGCTTTCTTT. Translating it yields CASSFEPVGANTEAFF.

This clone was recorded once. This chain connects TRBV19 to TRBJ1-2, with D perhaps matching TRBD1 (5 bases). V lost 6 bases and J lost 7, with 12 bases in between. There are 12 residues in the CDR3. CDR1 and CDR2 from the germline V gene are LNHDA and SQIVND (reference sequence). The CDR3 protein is CASSRGLIGYTF. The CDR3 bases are TGTGCCAGTAGCCGGGGACTTATTGGCTACACCTTC.

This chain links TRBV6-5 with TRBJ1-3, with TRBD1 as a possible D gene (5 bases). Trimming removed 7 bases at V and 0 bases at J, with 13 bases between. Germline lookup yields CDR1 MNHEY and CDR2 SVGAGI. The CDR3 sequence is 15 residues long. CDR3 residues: CASIQGGVSGNTIYF. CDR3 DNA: TGTGCCAGCATCCAGGGTGGGGTCTCTGGAAACACCATATATTTT.

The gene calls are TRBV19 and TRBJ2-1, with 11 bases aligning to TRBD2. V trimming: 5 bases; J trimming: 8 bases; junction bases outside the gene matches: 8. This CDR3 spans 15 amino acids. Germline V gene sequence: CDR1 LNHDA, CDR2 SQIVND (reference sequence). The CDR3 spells CASSVVLAGADEQFF. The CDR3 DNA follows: TGTGCCAGTAGTGTGGTACTAGCGGGAGCCGATGAGCAGTTCTTC. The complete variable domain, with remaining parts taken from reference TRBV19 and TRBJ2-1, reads DGGITQSPKYLFRKEGQNVTLSCEQNLNHDAMYWYRQDPGQGLRLIYYSQIVNDFQKGDIAEGYSVSREKKESFPLTVTSAQKNPTAFYLCASSVVLAGADEQFFGPGTRLTVL.

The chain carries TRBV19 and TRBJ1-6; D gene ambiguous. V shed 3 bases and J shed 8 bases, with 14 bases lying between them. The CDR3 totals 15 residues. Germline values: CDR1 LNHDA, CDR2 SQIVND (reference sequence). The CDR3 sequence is CASSMGEGGDSPLHF. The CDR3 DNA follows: TGTGCCAGTAGTATGGGTGAAGGCGGGGATTCACCCCTCCACTTT. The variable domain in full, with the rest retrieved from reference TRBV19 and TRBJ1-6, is DGGITQSPKYLFRKEGQNVTLSCEQNLNHDAMYWYRQDPGQGLRLIYYSQIVNDFQKGDIAEGYSVSREKKESFPLTVTSAQKNPTAFYLCASSMGEGGDSPLHFGNGTRLTVT.

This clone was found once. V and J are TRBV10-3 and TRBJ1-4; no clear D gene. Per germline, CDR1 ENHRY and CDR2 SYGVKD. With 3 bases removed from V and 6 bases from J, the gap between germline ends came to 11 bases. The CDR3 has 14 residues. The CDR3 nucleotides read TGTGCCATCAGTGAATTTAACCTAGATGAAAAACTGTTTTTT. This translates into CAISEFNLDEKLFF.

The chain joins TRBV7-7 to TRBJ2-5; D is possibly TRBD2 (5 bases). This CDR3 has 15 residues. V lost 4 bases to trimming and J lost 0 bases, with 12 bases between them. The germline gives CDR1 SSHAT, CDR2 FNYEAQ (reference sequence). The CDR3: CASSSQPGNQETQYF. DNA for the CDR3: TGTGCCAGCAGCTCACAACCCGGGAACCAAGAGACCCAGTACTTC.

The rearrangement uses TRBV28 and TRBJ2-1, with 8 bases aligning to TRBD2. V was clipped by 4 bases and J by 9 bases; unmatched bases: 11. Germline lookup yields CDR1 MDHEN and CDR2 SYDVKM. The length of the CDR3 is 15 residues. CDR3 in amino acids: CASSSAGRARGEQFF. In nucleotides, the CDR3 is TGTGCCAGCAGTTCAGCCGGGAGGGCTAGGGGTGAGCAGTTCTTC.

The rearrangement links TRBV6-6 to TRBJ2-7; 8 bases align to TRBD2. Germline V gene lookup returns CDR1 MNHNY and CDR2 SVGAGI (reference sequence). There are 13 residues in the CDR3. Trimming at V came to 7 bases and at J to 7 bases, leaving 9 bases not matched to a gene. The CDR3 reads CASTLGLASEQYF. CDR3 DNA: TGTGCCAGCACCCTAGGACTAGCTAGTGAGCAGTACTTC.